This TCR beta chain was observed in a study of T cell responses to AZD1222 COVID-19 vaccine. Data came from immunoSEQ multiplex PCR; TCRdb stores just in-frame clones and leaves some out. The sample holds about 130,000 clones, about 88% seen once. Study conclusions and caveats: The sample set comprised mostly white British donors with more females, and clonal diversity was possibly underestimated. Only six or seven AZD1222 recipients tested seropositive at baseline. Two AZD1222 administrations were followed by greater Spike-specific TCR breadth and depth.

J gave up 5 bases and V 4 bases, and 5 bases lay outside the gene matches. This CDR3 spans 15 amino acids. Germline lookup yields CDR1 SGHTA and CDR2 FQGNSA. On this clone: The antigen is unknown.

The sequence was collected from an adult in good health. This rearrangement joins TRBV7-2 to TRBJ2-1, with 10 bases lining up with TRBD2. The input for sequencing was peripheral blood, taken on day 0 of MenACWY control vaccination. In nucleotides, the CDR3 is TGTGCCAGCAGCTCAGGACTAGCGGACAACAATGAGCAGTTCTTC. It specifies CASSSGLADNNEQFF.